The 32 T cell receptor beta chains below come from one sample, sequenced in a study of identical twins. From the 5' RACE reads, TCRdb called clonotypes with MiXCR, one entry per CDR3 protein. Of a few hundred thousand distinct CDR3 sequences listed, approximately 14% are singletons. The data also belong to a second study, concerning yellow fever vaccine responses in identical twins.

Sequencing used CD4+ T cells sorted from blood. These receptors all stem from a woman in her late teens or twenties in good health.

This clonotype showed up just a few times. The J gene is TRBJ2-1, the V gene TRBV14; D possibly corresponds to TRBD2 (6 bases). The CDR3 loop spans 14 amino acids. From germline, CDR1 is SGHDN and CDR2 FVKESK. Trimming removed 4 bases from V and 8 bases from J, with 15 bases in between. The CDR3 nucleotides are TGTGCCAGCAGCCTATGGCGGGATGCGCATGAGCAGTTCTTC. Encoded protein: CASSLWRDAHEQFF.

There are a few counts of this clonotype. The chain combines TRBV6-2 or TRBV6-3 with TRBJ1-1; 9 positions agree with TRBD1. V dropped 6 bases and J dropped 11; count of bases not matched to a gene: 16. CDR3 size: 15 residues. Germline lookup yields CDR1 MNHEY and CDR2 SVGEGT. CDR3 in amino acids: CASSPFYPGDREAFF. The CDR3 DNA reads TGTGCCAGCAGCCCGTTTTATCCCGGGGACAGGGAGGCTTTCTTT.

This clonotype was counted many times. The chain links TRBV12-3 or TRBV12-4 to TRBJ1-1; TRBD1 might be the D (5 bases). Trimming removed 5 bases from V and 7 bases from J, with 11 bases in between. The CDR3 covers 12 residues. CDR3 DNA: TGTGCCAGCAGTCAACTTACAGGTGAAGCTTTCTTT. It yields the protein CASSQLTGEAFF.

The CDR3 sequence is CASSLGGRRQQETQYF. CDR3 sequence (DNA): TGCGCCAGCAGCTTGGGAGGCAGAAGACAACAAGAGACCCAGTACTTC. The chain is built from TRBV5-1 and TRBJ2-5, with no clear D. V lost 0 bases to trimming and J lost 2 bases, with 14 bases between them. CDR3 length: 16 residues. Per germline, CDR1 SGHRS and CDR2 YFSETQ. Filled out from reference TRBV5-1 and TRBJ2-5, the complete variable domain reads KAGVTQTPRYLIKTRGQQVTLSCSPISGHRSVSWYQQTPGQGLQFLFEYFSETQRNKGNFPGRFSGRQFSNSRSEMNVSTLELGDSALYLCASSLGGRRQQETQYFGPGTRLLVL.

This clonotype came up many times. The V and J genes are TRBV4-2 and TRBJ2-1, with D tentatively TRBD1 or TRBD2 (5 bases each). Germline V gene lookup returns CDR1 LGHNA and CDR2 YNFKEQ. The CDR3 runs to 14 residues. V was trimmed by 0 bases and J by 9 bases, leaving 12 bases between them. The CDR3 reads CASSQDLRGVEQFF. The CDR3 DNA is TGTGCCAGCAGCCAAGATCTTAGGGGAGTTGAGCAGTTCTTC.

The chain uses TRBV15 and TRBJ2-1, with 8 bases identical to TRBD2. Germline lookup yields CDR1 LNHNV and CDR2 YYDKDF (reference sequence). The ends lost 3 bases at V and 8 bases at J; junction bases unmatched: 12. The CDR3 runs to 16 residues. CDR3 DNA: TGTGCCACCAGCAGGGTCAGCGGGAGCGGGGGCGATGAGCAGTTCTTC. Translating it yields CATSRVSGSGGDEQFF.

As DNA, the CDR3 is TGTGCCAGCAGCCCGGAATTACAGGGGCGCTATGGCTACACCTTC. Translated, it gives CASSPELQGRYGYTF. This chain uses TRBV12-3 or TRBV12-4 with TRBJ1-2; TRBD1 aligns across 7 bases. V trimming: 6 bases; J trimming: 4 bases; junction bases outside the gene matches: 11. There are 15 residues in the CDR3.

This rearrangement joins TRBV29-1 to TRBJ2-3, with a tentative D call TRBD2 (6 bases). The V end was cut by 6 bases, the J end by 0 bases, with 7 bases between. Per the germline V gene, CDR1 is SQVTM and CDR2 is ANQGSEA. The CDR3 has 12 residues. DNA for the CDR3: TGCAGCGTAGGAGGGAGCACAGATACGCAGTATTTT. It yields the protein CSVGGSTDTQYF.

This clonotype showed up just a few times. CDR3 bases: TGTGCCAGCAGCTTAGCAGGAGGGCCCACCTACGAGCAGTACTTC. Translation gives CASSLAGGPTYEQYF. This chain joins TRBV7-3 and TRBJ2-7; D is perhaps TRBD2 (6 bases). The V and J ends lost 2 bases and 2 bases respectively, with 13 bases between them. The V gene's germline CDR1 is SGHTA and CDR2 FQGTGA. This CDR3 has 15 residues. Full variable domain (missing parts from reference TRBV7-3 and TRBJ2-7): GAGVSQTPSNKVTEKGKYVELRCDPISGHTALYWYRQSLGQGPEFLIYFQGTGAADDSGLPNDRFFAVRPEGSVSTLKIQRTERGDSAVYLCASSLAGGPTYEQYFGPGTRLTVT.

The chain recombines TRBV7-2 with TRBJ2-3; 11 nucleotides agree with TRBD2. Per germline, CDR1 SGHTA and CDR2 FQGNSA. V shed 2 bases and J 7 bases; nucleotides not matched to a gene: 2. The CDR3 consists of 14 residues. CDR3 in DNA: TGTGCCAGCAGCTTATTAGCGGGAGGGCATACGCAGTATTTT. Its translation: CASSLLAGGHTQYF.

V gene TRBV14 combines with J gene TRBJ2-7; 7 nucleotides align to TRBD1. V lost 1 base and J lost 4; bases outside the gene matches: 4. This CDR3 has 14 residues. CDR1 and CDR2 from the germline V gene are SGHDN and FVKESK. This chain's CDR3 is CASSQGNRGYEQYF. The CDR3 nucleotides read TGTGCCAGCAGCCAAGGGAACAGGGGATACGAGCAGTACTTC.

This clonotype was found a few times. The chain recombines TRBV30 with TRBJ1-1; D unresolved. This CDR3 has 11 residues. Trimming cost V 0 bases and J 8 bases, with 7 bases left between them. The germline V gene has CDR1 GTSNPN and CDR2 SVGIG (reference sequence). CDR3 amino acids: CAWSVLREAFF. DNA for the CDR3: TGTGCCTGGAGTGTACTGCGGGAAGCTTTCTTT.

The chain is built from TRBV5-1 and TRBJ2-1; 11 bases align to TRBD2. The junction had 8 bases not matched to a gene; V was cut back by 2 bases and J by 7 bases. Per germline, CDR1 SGHRS and CDR2 YFSETQ. The length of the CDR3 is 16 residues. The CDR3 protein is CASSFIAGGSGNEQFF. For the CDR3, the DNA is TGCGCCAGCAGCTTCATAGCGGGGGGGTCGGGAAATGAGCAGTTCTTC. Full variable domain (rest looked up from reference TRBV5-1 and TRBJ2-1): KAGVTQTPRYLIKTRGQQVTLSCSPISGHRSVSWYQQTPGQGLQFLFEYFSETQRNKGNFPGRFSGRQFSNSRSEMNVSTLELGDSALYLCASSFIAGGSGNEQFFGPGTRLTVL.

The V gene is TRBV27, the J gene TRBJ2-7; D may correspond to TRBD1 or TRBD2 (5 bases each). Trimming removed 6 bases from V and 5 bases from J, with 14 bases in between. CDR1 is MNHEY and CDR2 is SMNVEV in the germline V gene (reference sequence). This CDR3 contains 13 residues. This CDR3 reads CASSLERGHEQYF. The CDR3, as DNA: TGTGCCAGCAGCCTGGAGAGGGGTCACGAGCAGTACTTC.

The genes are TRBV20-1 and TRBJ2-1, with D maybe TRBD2 (5 bases). CDR3 length: 12 residues. Germline-derived CDR1 and CDR2 are DFQATT and SNEGSKA (reference sequence). Trimming removed 3 bases at V and 5 bases at J, with 8 bases between. CDR3 sequence: CSARRGHNEQFF. The CDR3 DNA follows: TGCAGTGCTAGGAGAGGGCACAATGAGCAGTTCTTC.

This clonotype showed up many times. The chain uses TRBV25-1 and TRBJ2-3; D unclear. V lost 6 bases and J 2 bases, leaving 3 bases between the germline ends. The CDR3 has 11 residues. Germline V gene data show CDR1 as MGHDK and CDR2 as SYGVNS. The CDR3 region has the DNA TGTGCCAGCAGACTCACAGATACGCAGTATTTT. The encoded protein is CASRLTDTQYF.

This clonotype was found once. The chain is built from TRBV6-1 and TRBJ2-4; D assignment may be TRBD1 or TRBD2 (5 bases each). Looked up from germline, CDR1 is MNHNS and CDR2 is SASEGT. This CDR3 spans 15 amino acids. The germline V and J ends were trimmed by 3 bases and 0 bases, with 9 bases remaining between them. CDR3 in amino acids: CASSDTGLAKNIQYF. The CDR3 DNA reads TGTGCCAGCAGTGACACGGGGCTAGCCAAAAACATTCAGTACTTC.

The table lists this clonotype with a few counts. The chain joins TRBV10-3 to TRBJ1-2, with TRBD1 matching 10 bases. This CDR3 comprises 17 residues. The germline V gene has CDR1 ENHRY and CDR2 SYGVKD. V gave up 4 bases and J gave up 2 bases; unmatched junction bases: 10. This CDR3 is CAISVGQGKRTNYGYTF. As DNA, the CDR3 is TGTGCCATCAGTGTGGGACAGGGGAAGCGGACAAACTATGGCTACACCTTC.

This clonotype was seen a few times. V gene TRBV2 combines with J gene TRBJ2-7, with D possibly TRBD1 on 6 matching bases. The CDR3 contains 13 residues. Trimming took 7 bases from V and 9 from J, leaving 19 bases between them. Germline V gene data show CDR1 as SNHLY and CDR2 as FYNNEI. For the CDR3, the DNA is TGTGCCAGCAAGAGGACAGTCCCTCTCGGGCAGTACTTC. Its translation: CASKRTVPLGQYF.

The sample holds a few counts of this clonotype. The chain carries TRBV29-1 and TRBJ2-4, with D perhaps assigned TRBD1 or TRBD2 (5 bases each). In germline, CDR1 is SQVTM, CDR2 ANQGSEA. This CDR3 spans 13 amino acids. Deletions cut 7 bases from V and 0 bases from J, with 10 bases between. The DNA for the CDR3 is TGCAGCGCCCTGAGGGGAGCCAAAAACATTCAGTACTTC. It codes for CSALRGAKNIQYF.

This clonotype was counted ten times or more. The chain uses TRBV12-3 or TRBV12-4 and TRBJ2-1, with 9 bases identical to TRBD1. This CDR3 is 15 amino acids long. With 1 base clipped from V and 4 bases from J, the junction kept 2 bases outside the gene matches. The CDR3 loop reads CASSLGDRVYNEQFF. CDR3 DNA: TGTGCCAGCAGTTTAGGGGACAGGGTTTACAATGAGCAGTTCTTC.

This clonotype was seen repeatedly, ten times or more. V gene TRBV5-5 combines with J gene TRBJ1-6; D unclear. This CDR3 is 13 amino acids long. Germline V lookup: CDR1 SGHKS, CDR2 YYEKEE (reference sequence). Trimming left V 1 base short and J 6 bases short, with 5 bases between. The CDR3 region has the DNA TGTGCCAGCAGCTTGCGCAGTAATTCACCCCTCCACTTT. It specifies CASSLRSNSPLHF.

This clonotype was observed a handful of times. The chain joins TRBV20-1 to TRBJ1-2; TRBD1 aligns across 8 bases. V lost 6 bases to trimming and J lost 2 bases; unmatched junction nucleotides: 11. The CDR3 consists of 15 residues. CDR1 and CDR2 from the germline V gene are DFQATT and SNEGSKA (reference sequence). The CDR3, as DNA: TGCAGTGCCTCAAACCTAAACAGGGGGAACTATGGCTACACCTTC. Translating gives CSASNLNRGNYGYTF.

This clonotype appeared many times. This chain uses TRBV5-6 with TRBJ2-1; 7 bases match TRBD2. The germline gives CDR1 SGHDT, CDR2 YYEEEE. V lost 1 base and J lost 4; bases outside the gene matches: 5. The length of the CDR3 is 15 residues. The CDR3 spells CASSLSGGGYNEQFF. The CDR3 nucleotides read TGTGCCAGCAGCTTGAGTGGGGGGGGTTACAATGAGCAGTTCTTC. The full variable domain, with the rest looked up from reference TRBV5-6 and TRBJ2-1, is DAGVTQSPTHLIKTRGQQVTLRCSPKSGHDTVSWYQQALGQGPQFIFQYYEEEERQRGNFPDRFSGHQFPNYSSELNVNALLLGDSALYLCASSLSGGGYNEQFFGPGTRLTVL.

CDR3: CASTTTSGRSWEQFF. The CDR3 DNA reads TGTGCCAGCACCACGACTAGCGGGAGGAGTTGGGAGCAGTTCTTC. The J gene is TRBJ2-1, the V gene TRBV7-9; 13 nucleotides align to TRBD2. The V gene end was trimmed by 7 bases and the J gene end by 10 bases; junction bases not matched to a gene: 10. Germline V CDR1 and CDR2: SEHNR, FQNEAQ (reference sequence). The CDR3 length is 15 residues.

This clonotype was found a few times. The rearrangement links TRBV7-9 to TRBJ2-5; D is possibly TRBD2 (6 bases). This CDR3 is 13 amino acids long. Between the trimmed V and J ends, which lost 0 bases and 4 bases, there was a span of 6 bases. Germline values: CDR1 SEHNR, CDR2 FQNEAQ (reference sequence). CDR3: CASSLAGLETQYF. The DNA for the CDR3 is TGTGCCAGCAGCTTAGCGGGACTAGAGACCCAGTACTTC.

The gene calls are TRBV7-8 and TRBJ2-3; D may be TRBD2 (5 bases). Germline lookup yields CDR1 SGHVS and CDR2 FQNEAQ. This CDR3 is built from 14 residues. V was shortened by 5 bases and J by 0 bases, with 9 bases between the two germline ends. The CDR3 DNA is TGTGCCAGCAGCATAAGCGGAAGCACAGATACGCAGTATTTT. Amino acids: CASSISGSTDTQYF.

This clonotype was seen a few times. The gene calls are TRBV5-1 and TRBJ2-7; D perhaps matches TRBD1 (6 bases). V was pared by 6 bases and J by 1 base, with 14 bases between. Germline CDR1 is SGHRS and CDR2 is YFSETQ. CDR3 length: 14 residues. CDR3 protein: CASTPGTSSYEQYF. DNA for the CDR3: TGCGCCAGCACCCCAGGGACATCGTCCTACGAGCAGTACTTC.

The chain carries TRBV6-1 and TRBJ2-5, with 14 bases identical to TRBD2. CDR3 length equals 19 residues. J gave up 4 bases and V 0 bases, and 10 bases lay outside the gene matches. Looked up from germline, CDR1 is MNHNS and CDR2 is SASEGT. CDR3 DNA: TGTGCCAGCAGTGAAGCGGTTTTGGGACTAGCGGGAGCGAGAGAGACCCAGTACTTC. This codes for CASSEAVLGLAGARETQYF.

This clonotype was detected many times. The chain combines TRBV24-1 with TRBJ2-5; no clear D. This CDR3 has 17 residues. Deletions cut 5 bases from V and 5 bases from J, with 23 bases between. Looked up from germline, CDR1 is KGHDR and CDR2 is SFDVKD. CDR3 region: CATSGGKANNPGETQYF. DNA for the CDR3: TGTGCCACCAGTGGGGGTAAGGCGAACAACCCTGGGGAGACCCAGTACTTC.

The genes are TRBV7-1 and TRBJ2-4; 7 bases are a match to TRBD2. TRBV7-1 is an ORF; its function is uncertain. This CDR3 has 17 amino acids. The trim removed 5 bases at V and 0 bases at J, leaving 10 bases unmatched. The CDR3: CASSESGRKLAKNIQYF. CDR3 nucleotides: TGTGCCAGCAGCGAATCCGGGAGGAAACTAGCCAAAAACATTCAGTACTTC.

This clonotype occurred a few times. The rearrangement links TRBV6-1 to TRBJ1-1, with 8 bases identical to TRBD1. The CDR3 is 14 amino acids. Trimming cost V 9 bases and J 0 bases; bases outside gene matches: 6. CDR1 and CDR2 from the germline V gene are MNHNS and SASEGT. The CDR3 region is CASTGQALNTEAFF. The CDR3 region has the DNA TGTGCCAGTACGGGACAGGCATTGAACACTGAAGCTTTCTTT.